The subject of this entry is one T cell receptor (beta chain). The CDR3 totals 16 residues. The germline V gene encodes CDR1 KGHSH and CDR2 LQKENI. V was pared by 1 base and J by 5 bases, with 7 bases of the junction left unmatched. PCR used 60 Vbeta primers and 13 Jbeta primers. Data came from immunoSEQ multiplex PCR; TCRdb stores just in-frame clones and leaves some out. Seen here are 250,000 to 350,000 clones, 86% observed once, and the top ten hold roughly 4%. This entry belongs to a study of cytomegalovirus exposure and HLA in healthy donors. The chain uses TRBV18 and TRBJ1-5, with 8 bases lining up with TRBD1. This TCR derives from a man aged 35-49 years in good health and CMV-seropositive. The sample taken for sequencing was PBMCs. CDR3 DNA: TGTGCCAGCTCACCACGAGACAGGGGCAAAGATCAGCCCCAGCATTTT. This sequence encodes CASSPRDRGKDQPQHF.